This T cell receptor (beta chain) is from a study of control samples from healthy donors and cancer patients. V was trimmed by 0 bases and J by 4 bases, leaving 11 bases between them. Germline V gene lookup returns CDR1 SGDLS and CDR2 YYNGEE. The CDR3 spans 16 residues. The protocol was immunoSEQ multiplex PCR, while the TCRdb copy is restricted to in-frame clones and leaves out a portion. Of 100,000 to 150,000 clones listed, approximately 90% are singletons. The TCR was taken from a man younger than 35 in good health. Specimen: blood. This chain links TRBV9 with TRBJ2-6, with D possibly called TRBD1 or TRBD2 (6 bases each). DNA of the CDR3: TGTGCCAGCAGCGTAGGAGGGGGGCAAGGGGCCAACGTCCTGACTTTC. It translates to CASSVGGGQGANVLTF.